This section outlines one T cell receptor (beta chain) sequence together with its context. CDR3 length: 16 residues. V lost 2 bases and J lost 5; bases outside the gene matches: 9. CDR1 SGHRS and CDR2 YFSETQ come from the germline V gene. Generated by immunoSEQ multiplex PCR, the TCRdb table keeps only in-frame clones and is missing some. In the table there are about 120,000 clones, around 85% of which are singletons. The data belong to a study of T cell responses to AZD1222 COVID-19 vaccine. The sequence derives from an adult in good health. The chain uses TRBV5-1 and TRBJ1-1; 10 nucleotides agree with TRBD1. Sample: peripheral blood, taken on day 0 of AZD1222 vaccination. For the CDR3, the DNA is TGCGCCAGCAGCTTTGATCGACAGGGGGCGAATACTGAAGCTTTCTTT. Protein product: CASSFDRQGANTEAFF.